Following are 10 T cell receptor beta chains from one sample sequenced in a study of CD8 T cells in ankylosing spondylitis. TCRdb fed the 5' RACE reads into MiXCR, producing one record per CDR3 protein. The sample consists of some 150,000 distinct CDR3 sequences, 44% of them appearing once. Sequencing was done on a sample of synovial fluid, either unsorted or a sorted T cell fraction (not recorded which). Receptors were obtained from a male donor with ankylosing spondylitis.

About this clonotype itself: One junction end does not reproduce the germline sequence, and a read error may be involved. This chain links TRBV7-9 with TRBJ2-1; D unresolved. In germline, CDR1 is SEHNR, CDR2 FQNEAQ (reference sequence). The CDR3 totals 12 residues. DNA of the CDR3: TGTGCCAGCAGCGTAGCCTACAATGAGCAGTTCTTC. It encodes CASSVAYNEQFF.

V is TRBV20-1 and J is TRBJ2-3; possible D gene TRBD2, 5 bases. Trimming stripped 0 bases from V and 2 bases from J, with 12 bases between. CDR1 is DFQATT, CDR2 SNEGSKA, per germline (reference sequence). This CDR3 is built from 15 residues. The CDR3 spells CSARDSGTYTDTQYF. The CDR3 region has the DNA TGCAGTGCTAGAGACTCGGGAACTTACACAGATACGCAGTATTTT.

This clonotype was seen more than once but under ten times. The chain links TRBV15 to TRBJ1-4, with D hard to call. Germline V CDR1 and CDR2: LNHNV, YYDKDF (reference sequence). CDR3 size: 13 residues. The V and J ends lost 3 bases and 8 bases respectively, with 10 bases between them. Here the CDR3 reads CATSSTRREKLFF. CDR3 DNA sequence: TGTGCCACCAGCAGTACCCGAAGAGAAAAACTGTTTTTT.

This clonotype was recorded only once. The rearrangement links TRBV10-3 to TRBJ2-3; D unclear. Germline loops: CDR1 ENHRY, CDR2 SYGVKD. V gave up 7 bases and J gave up 2 bases, with 10 bases separating them. The CDR3 sequence is 13 residues long. CDR3 sequence: CAINTFNTDTQYF. CDR3 DNA: TGTGCCATCAATACCTTTAACACAGATACGCAGTATTTT.

The chain uses TRBV12-3 or TRBV12-4 and TRBJ1-2; D not certain. V was clipped by 2 bases and J by 3 bases, with 19 bases between them. The CDR3 has 17 residues. The CDR3: CASSLSRAGTPDYGYTF. CDR3 bases: TGTGCCAGCAGTTTATCCCGGGCAGGAACGCCCGACTATGGCTACACCTTC.

The chain has TRBV4-1 and TRBJ1-1; no definite D call. V lost 4 bases to trimming and J lost 1 base, with 10 bases between them. From germline, CDR1 is MGHRA and CDR2 YSYEKL. The CDR3 runs to 14 residues. The CDR3 nucleotides are TGCGCCAGCAGCCGAGGACCTTCGAACACTGAAGCTTTCTTT. This translates into CASSRGPSNTEAFF.

This clonotype occurred a few times. The chain couples TRBV9 to TRBJ2-7; D may be TRBD2 (6 bases). The CDR3 has 14 amino acids. Germline loops: CDR1 SGDLS, CDR2 YYNGEE. V was shortened by 5 bases and J by 4 bases, with 16 bases between the two germline ends. Here the CDR3 DNA reads TGTGCCAGCAGTCGCCGCCATGGGGGGTACGAGCAGTACTTC. Protein: CASSRRHGGYEQYF.

This sequence joins TRBV28 and TRBJ1-6; D remains unclear. V was pared by 2 bases and J by 0 bases, with 14 bases between. CDR1 is MDHEN and CDR2 is SYDVKM in the germline V gene. The length of the CDR3 is 18 residues. The CDR3 DNA reads as TGTGCCAGCAGTTTAGTTAGAAACTACATCTCCTATAATTCACCCCTCCACTTT. This encodes CASSLVRNYISYNSPLHF.

The chain links TRBV10-3 to TRBJ2-7; D not resolved. The CDR3 runs 12 residues. V was pared by 0 bases and J by 2 bases, with 2 bases between. Germline V gene data show CDR1 as ENHRY and CDR2 as SYGVKD. CDR3: CAISESPYEQYF. In DNA form, the CDR3 reads TGTGCCATCAGTGAGTCTCCCTACGAGCAGTACTTC.

The rearrangement joins TRBV7-3 to TRBJ1-1, with D possibly matching TRBD1 (6 bases). Per the germline V gene, CDR1 is SGHTA and CDR2 is FQGTGA. This CDR3 is built from 14 residues. Trimming took off 4 bases at V and 2 bases at J, with 11 bases between the two ends. The DNA for the CDR3 is TGTGCCAGCAGCTCCTCAGGGGAAAACACTGAAGCTTTCTTT. This gives the protein CASSSSGENTEAFF.